Listed below are T cell receptor beta chains from one sample, sequenced in a study of blood T cell repertoires in COVID-19. Only in-frame clones appear in the TCRdb table, and some are missing; sequencing was by immunoSEQ multiplex PCR. The sample includes approximately 150,000 clones, about 85% of them seen just once. Material for sequencing was PBMCs or T cells enriched from blood (not recorded which). These receptors were collected from a woman aged 50 to 65 who had recovered from COVID-19. Each CDR3 is given with its conserved first and last residue. A D gene is named only where the DNA matches it firmly. Clone size is shown for a subset of rows, as once, few, many or a class of expanded clone.

DNA: TGTGCCAGCAAAGGGGTGGTCTCAGATACGCAGTATTTT; CDR3: CASKGVVSDTQYF; J: TRBJ2-3; V: TRBV28; size: .; D: .
DNA: TGTGCCAGCAGTTTGTTGGGACAGGGAAACTACGAGCAGTACTTC; CDR3: CASSLLGQGNYEQYF; J: TRBJ2-7; V: TRBV6-5; size: .; D: TRBD1
DNA: TGTGCCGGCGGGACTGCAAACTATGGCTACACCTTC; CDR3: CAGGTANYGYTF; J: TRBJ1-2; V: TRBV19; size: .; D: .
DNA: TGTGCCAGCAGCTTAGCGACGACAATCTATGGCTACACCTTC; CDR3: CASSLATTIYGYTF; J: TRBJ1-2; V: TRBV7-8; size: .; D: .
DNA: TGTGCCAGCAGCTTAGATTTATGGGCTTCAACTGGAAACACCATATATTTT; CDR3: CASSLDLWASTGNTIYF; J: TRBJ1-3; V: TRBV11-2; size: once; D: .
DNA: TGTGCCAGCGGAGGGGGGGCCAACGTCCTGACTTTC; CDR3: CASGGGANVLTF; J: TRBJ2-6; V: TRBV12-3/TRBV12-4; size: .; D: .
DNA: TGTGCCAGCAGGGATGGACAGGGGCTTTATGGCTACACCTTC; CDR3: CASRDGQGLYGYTF; J: TRBJ1-2; V: TRBV5-4; size: .; D: TRBD1
DNA: TGCGCCAGCAGCCAGGAAACCTGGACTAGCGGCCTTTATGAGCAGTTCTTC; CDR3: CASSQETWTSGLYEQFF; J: TRBJ2-1; V: TRBV4-3; size: .; D: TRBD2
DNA: TGTGCCAGCGTTCTTAACGGTGAGCAGTTCTTC; CDR3: CASVLNGEQFF; J: TRBJ2-1; V: TRBV28; size: .; D: .
DNA: TGTGCCAGCAGCTTAGTAGCGGGAGGGGAAGCAGAGCAGTTCTTC; CDR3: CASSLVAGGEAEQFF; J: TRBJ2-1; V: TRBV7-2; size: .; D: TRBD2
DNA: TGTGCCAGTAGTATTACGGGGGTCCCAGAACTGTTTTTT; CDR3: CASSITGVPELFF; J: TRBJ1-4; V: TRBV19; size: .; D: .
DNA: TGTGCCAGTTCGTCTGAAGGGGTGTACGAGCAGTACTTC; CDR3: CASSSEGVYEQYF; J: TRBJ2-7; V: TRBV19; size: .; D: .
DNA: TGTGCCAGCAGTTTATTTTCAGGGGCCAATTCACCCCTCCACTTT; CDR3: CASSLFSGANSPLHF; J: TRBJ1-6; V: TRBV28; size: .; D: .
DNA: TGCAGCGTTGACTGGGAGGGCCCTGAAGCTTTCTTT; CDR3: CSVDWEGPEAFF; J: TRBJ1-1; V: TRBV29-1; size: .; D: .
DNA: TGTGCCAGCAGTCTAAACCCGAATCAGCCCCAGCATTTT; CDR3: CASSLNPNQPQHF; J: TRBJ1-5; V: TRBV6-5; size: .; D: .
DNA: TGTGCCAGCAGCTCAAGGGGACAGGGAAACACCATATATTTT; CDR3: CASSSRGQGNTIYF; J: TRBJ1-3; V: TRBV13; size: .; D: TRBD1
DNA: TGTGCCAGTAGTATTAGCGGGGGGGCCGGAGATACGCAGTATTTT; CDR3: CASSISGGAGDTQYF; J: TRBJ2-3; V: TRBV19; size: .; D: TRBD2
DNA: TGTGCCAGCAGCAGAGATGGTACAGGGCCCTATGGCTACACCTTC; CDR3: CASSRDGTGPYGYTF; J: TRBJ1-2; V: TRBV7-2; size: .; D: .
DNA: TGCGCCAGCAGTAGTCTAGTCCCAGAGACCCAGTACTTC; CDR3: CASSSLVPETQYF; J: TRBJ2-5; V: TRBV5-1; size: .; D: .
DNA: TGTGCCGGGCCCCCCTCCTACGAGCAGTACTTC; CDR3: CAGPPSYEQYF; J: TRBJ2-7; V: TRBV12-3/TRBV12-4; size: .; D: .
DNA: TGTGCCAGCAGTGCAAGGGACTTAGCGGGAGAAGAGACCCAGTACTTC; CDR3: CASSARDLAGEETQYF; J: TRBJ2-5; V: TRBV28; size: few; D: TRBD2
DNA: TGTGCCAGCAGCCCTCAGGGGAGCAATCAGCCCCAGCATTTT; CDR3: CASSPQGSNQPQHF; J: TRBJ1-5; V: TRBV9; size: .; D: .
DNA: TGTGCCAGCAGCGCCAGGACGGGAAACACTGAAGCTTTCTTT; CDR3: CASSARTGNTEAFF; J: TRBJ1-1; V: TRBV9; size: .; D: .
DNA: TGTGCCAGTACCCCGGGACTAGCGCGTCGCACAGATACGCAGTATTTT; CDR3: CASTPGLARRTDTQYF; J: TRBJ2-3; V: TRBV19; size: .; D: TRBD2
DNA: TGTGCCAGCAGCCAAGATCTACAGCTAGCGGGGGTAACCTACGAGCAGTACTTC; CDR3: CASSQDLQLAGVTYEQYF; J: TRBJ2-7; V: TRBV4-2; size: .; D: TRBD2
DNA: TGTGCCAGCAGTGTGGGAACTAGCGGGAGGGTCAGTGAGCAGTTCTTC; CDR3: CASSVGTSGRVSEQFF; J: TRBJ2-1; V: TRBV2; size: once; D: TRBD2
DNA: TGTGCCAGCAGTTACTCGACTCTTCCGGCACGGGAGCAGTTCTTC; CDR3: CASSYSTLPAREQFF; J: TRBJ2-1; V: TRBV6-5; size: .; D: .
DNA: TGTGCCACCAGTGATTGGGGACAGAACTATAATTCACCCCTCCACTTT; CDR3: CATSDWGQNYNSPLHF; J: TRBJ1-6; V: TRBV24-1; size: once; D: TRBD1
DNA: TGCAGCGTTGAAGATCCGATGAGATTAGTAGGCTACACCTTC; CDR3: CSVEDPMRLVGYTF; J: TRBJ1-2; V: TRBV29-1; size: .; D: .
DNA: TGTGCCAGTAGGCCCCGGACAGGTTTGGGCACTGAAGCTTTCTTT; CDR3: CASRPRTGLGTEAFF; J: TRBJ1-1; V: TRBV19; size: .; D: TRBD1
DNA: TGCGCCAGCAGCCAGGACAGCTCTGGAAACACCATATATTTT; CDR3: CASSQDSSGNTIYF; J: TRBJ1-3; V: TRBV4-3; size: few; D: .
DNA: TGTGCCAGTAGTATTACGGGACAGGGAAATCAGCCCCAGCATTTT; CDR3: CASSITGQGNQPQHF; J: TRBJ1-5; V: TRBV19; size: .; D: TRBD1
DNA: TGTGCCAGCAGTACAGGGGTTACTAATGAAAAACTGTTTTTT; CDR3: CASSTGVTNEKLFF; J: TRBJ1-4; V: TRBV6-5; size: .; D: TRBD1
DNA: TGTGCCAGCAGCCAAGACGGGTATGGCTACACCTTC; CDR3: CASSQDGYGYTF; J: TRBJ1-2; V: TRBV3-1/TRBV3-2; size: .; D: .
DNA: TGTGCCAGCAGTTTACCCACAGGGGTCTCTCCTTCACCCCTCCACTTT; CDR3: CASSLPTGVSPSPLHF; J: TRBJ1-6; V: TRBV27; size: .; D: TRBD1
DNA: TGTGCCAGCGGAACAGGGGTACTTCAGCCCCAGCATTTT; CDR3: CASGTGVLQPQHF; J: TRBJ1-5; V: TRBV27; size: .; D: TRBD1
DNA: TGTGCCAGCAGTTCGGGACTAGGTTATGGCACACGAGATACGCAGTATTTT; CDR3: CASSSGLGYGTRDTQYF; J: TRBJ2-3; V: TRBV6-2/TRBV6-3; size: .; D: TRBD2
DNA: TGTGCCAGGACAGCCGATAACTCTGGAAACACCATATATTTT; CDR3: CARTADNSGNTIYF; J: TRBJ1-3; V: TRBV6-9; size: .; D: .
DNA: TGTGCCAGCAGTGAACGGACAGCTGGAAACACCATATATTTT; CDR3: CASSERTAGNTIYF; J: TRBJ1-3; V: TRBV6-1; size: .; D: .
DNA: TGCGCCAGCAGCCAAGACCCAGGAAACACCATATATTTT; CDR3: CASSQDPGNTIYF; J: TRBJ1-3; V: TRBV4-3; size: .; D: .
DNA: TGTGCCAGCAGCCTTATGCCGCCCGGGACAGGAGCCACCGGGGAGCTGTTTTTT; CDR3: CASSLMPPGTGATGELFF; J: TRBJ2-2; V: TRBV7-2; size: .; D: TRBD1
DNA: TGCGCCAGCAGCCTGGACAGCCCCAATCAGCCCCAGCATTTT; CDR3: CASSLDSPNQPQHF; J: TRBJ1-5; V: TRBV5-1; size: .; D: .
DNA: TGTGCCAGCAGCTCGCGACAGGGATCCACAGATACGCAGTATTTT; CDR3: CASSSRQGSTDTQYF; J: TRBJ2-3; V: TRBV5-4; size: .; D: TRBD1
DNA: TGTGCCATCAGCAAGACAGGGGTGGGCACTGAAGCTTTCTTT; CDR3: CAISKTGVGTEAFF; J: TRBJ1-1; V: TRBV10-3; size: .; D: TRBD1
DNA: TGTGCCAGCAGCAACCGGGACAGGGGAACAGATACGCAGTATTTT; CDR3: CASSNRDRGTDTQYF; J: TRBJ2-3; V: TRBV11-1; size: .; D: TRBD1
DNA: TGCGCCAGCAGCCAAGGCCGGGACACCTTGTATGGCTACACCTTC; CDR3: CASSQGRDTLYGYTF; J: TRBJ1-2; V: TRBV4-1; size: .; D: .
DNA: TGTGCCAGAAGCTTAGGGGGCAAACTGGGTGAAAAACTGTTTTTT; CDR3: CARSLGGKLGEKLFF; J: TRBJ1-4; V: TRBV7-5; size: .; D: .